This TCR beta chain was sequenced during a study of cytomegalovirus exposure and HLA in healthy donors. V was cut by 5 bases and J by 1 base, with 15 bases left in between. This CDR3 spans 15 amino acids. Germline CDR1 MNHEY, CDR2 SVGAGI. This clone was counted only a few times. Sequencing was performed with immunoSEQ multiplex PCR; in TCRdb, only in-frame clones are kept and a portion is missing. The sample has 150,000 to 200,000 clones; approximately 80% are singletons. Source material: PBMCs. This receptor was obtained from a man under 40 in good health and CMV-seropositive. This chain uses TRBV6-5 with TRBJ2-7; D is possibly TRBD1 (7 bases). CDR3 nucleotide sequence: TGTGCCAGCAGTCAGGGGGGACTGGCATCCTACGAGCAGTACTTC. Translation: CASSQGGLASYEQYF.